The clone carrying this T cell receptor beta chain has a single count. CDR3 length equals 15 residues. Germline assignment: CDR1 SEHNR and CDR2 FQNEAQ (reference sequence). V lost 7 bases to trimming and J lost 1 base; unmatched junction nucleotides: 8. These data belong to a study of blood T cell repertoires in COVID-19. TCRdb's table, derived via immunoSEQ multiplex PCR, lists solely in-frame clones and lacks some. The sample has under 300,000 clones; under 90% are singletons. This chain links TRBV7-9 with TRBJ1-1, with 8 positions matching TRBD1. Sequenced: PBMCs or T cells enriched from blood (not recorded which). The sequence came from a woman aged 55-70 years who had recovered from COVID-19. The CDR3 region has the DNA TGTGCCAGCAACCCAGGGGGCAGGACGAACACTGAAGCTTTCTTT. This sequence encodes CASNPGGRTNTEAFF.